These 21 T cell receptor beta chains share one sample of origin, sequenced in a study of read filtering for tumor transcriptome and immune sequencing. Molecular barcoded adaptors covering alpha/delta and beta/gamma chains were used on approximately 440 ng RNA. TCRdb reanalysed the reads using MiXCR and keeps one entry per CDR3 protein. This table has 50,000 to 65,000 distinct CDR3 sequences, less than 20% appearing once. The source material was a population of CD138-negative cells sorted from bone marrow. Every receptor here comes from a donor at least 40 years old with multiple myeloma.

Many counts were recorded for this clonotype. The CDR3 spells CSAMALDEQFF. CDR3 nucleotides: TGCAGTGCTATGGCCCTCGATGAGCAGTTCTTC. This sequence joins TRBV20-1 and TRBJ2-1; D is uncertain. The ends were cut back, 4 bases at V and 8 bases at J, with 9 bases in the middle. CDR3 size: 11 residues. CDR1 is DFQATT, CDR2 SNEGSKA, per germline (reference sequence).

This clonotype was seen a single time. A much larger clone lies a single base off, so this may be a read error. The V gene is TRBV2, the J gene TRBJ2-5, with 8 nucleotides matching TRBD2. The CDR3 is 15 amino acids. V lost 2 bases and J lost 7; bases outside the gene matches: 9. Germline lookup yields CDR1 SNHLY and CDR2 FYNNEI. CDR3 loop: CASSESRGVGATQYF. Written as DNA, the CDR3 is TGTGCCAGCAGTGAATCGCGGGGGGTAGGAGCGACCCAGTACTTC.

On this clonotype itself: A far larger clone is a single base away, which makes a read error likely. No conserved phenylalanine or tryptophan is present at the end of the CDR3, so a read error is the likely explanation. The CDR3 DNA reads as TGTGCCAGCAGCCCCCATCTCGTCCGGTTAGGCACTAACAATGAGCAGTTCTTG. As protein: CASSPHLVRLGTNNEQFL. The chain links TRBV5-8 to TRBJ2-1; D remains ambiguous. This CDR3 is built from 18 residues. Trimming stripped 4 bases from V and 5 bases from J, with 25 bases between. Looked up from germline, CDR1 is SGHTS and CDR2 is YDEGEE.

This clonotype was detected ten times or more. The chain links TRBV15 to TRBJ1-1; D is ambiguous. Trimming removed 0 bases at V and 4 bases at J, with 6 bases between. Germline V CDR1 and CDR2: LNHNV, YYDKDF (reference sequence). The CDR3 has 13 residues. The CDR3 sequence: CATSRDLGTEAFF. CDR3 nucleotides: TGTGCCACCAGCAGAGATTTGGGCACTGAAGCTTTCTTT.

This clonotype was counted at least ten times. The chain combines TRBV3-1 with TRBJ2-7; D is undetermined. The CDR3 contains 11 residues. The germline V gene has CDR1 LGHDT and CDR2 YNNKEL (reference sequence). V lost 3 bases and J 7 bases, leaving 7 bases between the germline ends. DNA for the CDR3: TGTGCCAGCAGCCAGGGTCGGGAGCAGTACTTC. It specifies CASSQGREQYF.

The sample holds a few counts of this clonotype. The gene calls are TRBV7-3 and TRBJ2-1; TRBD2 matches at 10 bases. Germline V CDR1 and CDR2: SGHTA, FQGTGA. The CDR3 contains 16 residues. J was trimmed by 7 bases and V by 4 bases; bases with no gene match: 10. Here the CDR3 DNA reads TGTGCCAGCAGCTCGCGGACTAGCGGCGTTGATAATGAGCAGTTCTTC. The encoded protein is CASSSRTSGVDNEQFF.

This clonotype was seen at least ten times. The CDR3 region has the DNA TGCAGTGCTAGACCGCCTGGACAGGGGGATAATTCACCCCTCCACTTT. This gives the protein CSARPPGQGDNSPLHF. The chain uses TRBV20-1 and TRBJ1-6; TRBD1 aligns across 10 bases. Per the germline V gene, CDR1 is DFQATT and CDR2 is SNEGSKA (reference sequence). V gave up 2 bases and J gave up 5 bases; unmatched junction bases: 6. The CDR3 extends over 16 amino acids.

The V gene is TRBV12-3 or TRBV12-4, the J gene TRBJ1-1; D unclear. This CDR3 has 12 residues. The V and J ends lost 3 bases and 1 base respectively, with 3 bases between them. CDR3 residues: CASSFPNTEAFF. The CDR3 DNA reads TGTGCCAGCAGTTTTCCGAACACTGAAGCTTTCTTT.

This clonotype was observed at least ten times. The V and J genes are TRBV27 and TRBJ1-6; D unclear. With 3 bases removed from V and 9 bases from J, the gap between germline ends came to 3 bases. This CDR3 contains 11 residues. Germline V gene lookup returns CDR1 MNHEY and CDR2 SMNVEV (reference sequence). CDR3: CASSFLSPLHF. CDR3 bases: TGTGCCAGCAGTTTTCTTTCACCCCTCCACTTT.

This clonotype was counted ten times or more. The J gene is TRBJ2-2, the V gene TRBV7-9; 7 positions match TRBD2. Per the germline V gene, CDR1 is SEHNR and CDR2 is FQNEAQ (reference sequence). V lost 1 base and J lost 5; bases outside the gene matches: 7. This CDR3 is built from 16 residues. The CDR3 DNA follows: TGTGCCAGCAGCTTAGTCGATCGGGAGGTAACCGGGGAGCTGTTTTTT. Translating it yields CASSLVDREVTGELFF.

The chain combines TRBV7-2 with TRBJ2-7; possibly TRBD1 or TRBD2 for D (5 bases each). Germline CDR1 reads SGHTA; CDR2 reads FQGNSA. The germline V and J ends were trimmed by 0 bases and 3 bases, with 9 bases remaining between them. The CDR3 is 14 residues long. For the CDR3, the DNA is TGTGCCAGCAGCTTAGCCGGGACGAGCTACGAGCAGTACTTC. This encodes CASSLAGTSYEQYF.

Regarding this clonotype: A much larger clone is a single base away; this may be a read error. The CDR3: CASSLWNGPYEQYF. The CDR3 bases are TGTGCCAGCAGCTTGTGGAACGGCCCCTACGAGCAGTACTTC. The chain combines TRBV5-4 with TRBJ2-7; no clear D gene. This CDR3 contains 14 residues. Deletions cut 1 base from V and 2 bases from J, with 10 bases between. In germline, CDR1 is SGHNT, CDR2 YYREEE (reference sequence). Full variable domain (outside the CDR3, taken from reference TRBV5-4 and TRBJ2-7): ETGVTQSPTHLIKTRGQQVTLRCSSQSGHNTVSWYQQALGQGPQFIFQYYREEENGRGNFPPRFSGLQFPNYSSELNVNALELDDSALYLCASSLWNGPYEQYFGPGTRLTVT.

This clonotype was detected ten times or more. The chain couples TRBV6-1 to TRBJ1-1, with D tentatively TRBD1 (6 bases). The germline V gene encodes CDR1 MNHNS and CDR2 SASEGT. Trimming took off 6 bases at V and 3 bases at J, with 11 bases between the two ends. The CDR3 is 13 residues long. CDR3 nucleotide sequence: TGTGCCAGCAGCTACAGGGCCGACACTGAAGCTTTCTTT. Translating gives CASSYRADTEAFF.

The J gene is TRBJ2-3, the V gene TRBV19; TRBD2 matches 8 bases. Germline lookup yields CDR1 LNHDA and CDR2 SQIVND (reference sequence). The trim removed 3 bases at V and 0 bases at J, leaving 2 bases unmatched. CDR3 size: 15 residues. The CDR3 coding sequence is TGTGCCAGTAGTATCGCTAGCGGGAGCACAGATACGCAGTATTTT. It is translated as CASSIASGSTDTQYF.

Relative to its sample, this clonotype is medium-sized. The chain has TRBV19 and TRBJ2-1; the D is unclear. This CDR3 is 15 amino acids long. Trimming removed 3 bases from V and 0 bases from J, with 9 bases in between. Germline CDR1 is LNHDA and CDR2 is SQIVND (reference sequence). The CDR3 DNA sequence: TGTGCCAGTAGTATTGAGAAATACTCCTACAATGAGCAGTTCTTC. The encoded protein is CASSIEKYSYNEQFF.

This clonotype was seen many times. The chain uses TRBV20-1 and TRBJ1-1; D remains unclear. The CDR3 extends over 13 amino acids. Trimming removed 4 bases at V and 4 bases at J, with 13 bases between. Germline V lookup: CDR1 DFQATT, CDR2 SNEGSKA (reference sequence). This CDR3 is CSAKSGLGTEAFF. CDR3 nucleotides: TGCAGTGCTAAAAGTGGTTTGGGCACTGAAGCTTTCTTT.

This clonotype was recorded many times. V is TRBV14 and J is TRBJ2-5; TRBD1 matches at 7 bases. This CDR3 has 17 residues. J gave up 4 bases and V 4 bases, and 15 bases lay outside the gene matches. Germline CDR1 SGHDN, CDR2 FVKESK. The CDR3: CASSRGPGQRRSETQYF. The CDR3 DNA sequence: TGTGCCAGCAGCCGCGGACCGGGACAGCGAAGGTCAGAGACCCAGTACTTC.

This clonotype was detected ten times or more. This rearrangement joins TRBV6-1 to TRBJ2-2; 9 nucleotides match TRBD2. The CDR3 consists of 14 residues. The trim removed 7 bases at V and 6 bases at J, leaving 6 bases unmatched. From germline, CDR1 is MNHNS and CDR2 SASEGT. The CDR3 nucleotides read TGTGCCAGCAACGGCGGGGGGGGGCCCGGGGAGCTGTTTTTT. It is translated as CASNGGGGPGELFF.

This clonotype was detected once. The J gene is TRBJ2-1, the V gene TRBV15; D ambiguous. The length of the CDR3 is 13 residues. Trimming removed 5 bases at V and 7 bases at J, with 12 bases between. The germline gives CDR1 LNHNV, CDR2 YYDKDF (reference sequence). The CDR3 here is CATSAPSFNEQFF. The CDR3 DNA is TGTGCCACCAGCGCTCCATCTTTTAATGAGCAGTTCTTC.

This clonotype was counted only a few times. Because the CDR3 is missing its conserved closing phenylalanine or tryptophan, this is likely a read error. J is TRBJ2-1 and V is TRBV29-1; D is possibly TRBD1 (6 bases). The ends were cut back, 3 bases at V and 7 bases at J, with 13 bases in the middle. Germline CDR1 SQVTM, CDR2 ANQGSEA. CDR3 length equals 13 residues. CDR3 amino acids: CSVEETGGNEQFL. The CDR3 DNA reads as TGCAGCGTTGAGGAGACAGGAGGTAATGAGCAGTTCCTC.

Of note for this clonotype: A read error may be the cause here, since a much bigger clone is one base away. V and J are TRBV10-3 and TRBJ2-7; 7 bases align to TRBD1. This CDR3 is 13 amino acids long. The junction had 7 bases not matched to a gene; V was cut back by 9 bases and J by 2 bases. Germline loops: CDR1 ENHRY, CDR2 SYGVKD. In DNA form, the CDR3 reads TGTGCCATGAACCCTGACAGGGCCTACGAGCAGTACTTC. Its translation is CAMNPDRAYEQYF.